This T cell receptor beta chain was recovered during a study of human T cells and chemical hapten exposure. Study-wide results and limits: High-frequency TCRs, those above 1 in 1000, stayed the same after DPC sensitization.

Indicated time point: patch test 1, 2 weeks after DPC sensitization. Treatment in this sample: therapeutic diphenylcyclopropenone sensitization with weekly scalp DPC. Unmatched junction bases numbered 13, after V lost 5 bases and J lost 2 bases. This CDR3 has 18 residues. From germline, CDR1 is MNHEY and CDR2 SVGEGT. With regard to this clonotype: The antigen remains unidentified.

TCRdb independently ran MiXCR on the RACE reads; one entry per CDR3 protein. The profile shows around 120,000 distinct CDR3 sequences, 11% of them singletons. The receptor comes from a woman in her thirties or forties with alopecia areata. Some clones in this sample may be carry-over from other donors' samples. Sequences were derived from whole blood, sampled in connection with sensitization to the hapten diphenylcyclopropenone (DPC). V is TRBV6-2 or TRBV6-3 and J is TRBJ2-3, with 10 bases that match TRBD2. In DNA form, the CDR3 reads TGTGCCAGCAGTGACACCGAACTAGCGGGGAGACTCACAGATACGCAGTATTTT. This gives the protein CASSDTELAGRLTDTQYF.